These 21 T cell receptor beta chains were sequenced from one sample in a study of cytomegalovirus exposure and HLA in healthy donors. Researchers ran the PCR with 60 Vbeta and 13 Jbeta primers. Sequencing used immunoSEQ multiplex PCR; TCRdb keeps in-frame clones, though not all of them. The listing contains some 200,000 clones. The source material was PBMCs. These receptors came from a boy younger than 18 in good health and CMV-seronegative.

Comments on this clone: A junction boundary mismatches the germline segment, possibly from a read error. This chain connects TRBV30 to TRBJ2-5; tentative D call: TRBD2 (6 bases). Germline CDR1 reads GTSNPN; CDR2 reads SVGIG (reference sequence). This CDR3 is 16 amino acids long. This CDR3 is CAWSVSPYRGSETRYF. Written as DNA, the CDR3 is TGTGCCTGGAGTGTATCACCTTATCGGGGGTCAGAGACCCGGTACTTC.

Written as DNA, the CDR3 is TGTGCCAGCAGCCCCCGGACTAGCGGGCCCTACAATGAGCAGTTCTTC. This gives the protein CASSPRTSGPYNEQFF. This sequence joins TRBV7-9 and TRBJ2-1, with 11 bases that match TRBD2. This CDR3 has 16 residues. V was clipped by 5 bases and J by 2 bases; unmatched bases: 5. The V gene's germline CDR1 is SEHNR and CDR2 FQNEAQ (reference sequence). The full variable domain, in which reference TRBV7-9 and TRBJ2-1 provide the parts outside the CDR3, is DTGVSQNPRHKITKRGQNVTFRCDPISEHNRLYWYRQTLGQGPEFLTYFQNEAQLEKSRLLSDRFSAERPKGSFSTLEIQRTEQGDSAMYLCASSPRTSGPYNEQFFGPGTRLTVL.

The J gene is TRBJ2-7, the V gene TRBV7-9; D is unclear. There are 15 residues in the CDR3. Trimming pared 0 bases from V and 1 base from J, leaving 10 bases between. CDR1 and CDR2 from the germline V gene are SEHNR and FQNEAQ (reference sequence). This CDR3 reads CASSLADRLSYEQYF. CDR3 bases: TGTGCCAGCAGCTTAGCCGATCGGTTGTCCTACGAGCAGTACTTC.

This rearrangement joins TRBV7-9 to TRBJ1-3, with 7 bases that match TRBD1. The CDR3 has 14 amino acids. J lost 2 bases, V lost 6 bases, and 4 bases had no gene match. Germline CDR1 and CDR2: SEHNR and FQNEAQ (reference sequence). The CDR3 protein is CASSFGQAGNTIYF. CDR3 nucleotides: TGTGCCAGCAGTTTCGGACAGGCTGGAAACACCATATATTTT.

In regard to this clone: This CDR3 is missing its conserved last phenylalanine or tryptophan, likely due to a read error. This sequence joins TRBV28 and TRBJ1-1; 7 nucleotides line up with TRBD1. CDR3 length: 14 amino acids. The junction had 7 bases not matched to a gene; V was cut back by 3 bases and J by 6 bases. Germline V gene lookup returns CDR1 MDHEN and CDR2 SYDVKM. CDR3 DNA sequence: TGTGCCAGCAGTTTGCCAGGGGGTTCTCCTGAAGCTTTCTCT. Translated, it gives CASSLPGGSPEAFS.

CDR3 residues: CASSQVQMNTEAFF. Here the CDR3 DNA reads TGCGCCAGCAGCCAAGTTCAGATGAACACTGAAGCTTTCTTT. V usage is TRBV4-1 and J usage is TRBJ1-1; D is undetermined. Per germline, CDR1 MGHRA and CDR2 YSYEKL. The CDR3 runs to 14 residues. Trimming stripped 1 base from V and 0 bases from J, with 6 bases between.

The rearrangement uses TRBV19 and TRBJ1-2, with TRBD1 matching over 11 bases. J lost 4 bases, V lost 8 bases, and 6 bases had no gene match. The CDR3 sequence is 14 residues long. Germline V gene data show CDR1 as LNHDA and CDR2 as SQIVND (reference sequence). DNA for the CDR3: TGTGCCAGTCGAAGGGACAGGGGGGTCTATGGCTACACCTTC. Amino acid sequence: CASRRDRGVYGYTF.

Points on this clone: Within the sample, other DNA sequences also encode this same CDR3. The CDR3 DNA reads TGTGCCAGCAGCCTGAGTGAATCCGGGGCCAACGTCCTGACTTTC. As protein: CASSLSESGANVLTF. The chain couples TRBV7-9 to TRBJ2-6, with unresolved D. This CDR3 contains 15 residues. Trimming removed 5 bases at V and 4 bases at J, with 12 bases between. CDR1 is SEHNR, CDR2 FQNEAQ, per germline (reference sequence).

This chain connects TRBV7-2 to TRBJ2-7, with 9 bases matching TRBD2. CDR1 and CDR2 (germline): SGHTA, FQGNSA. The CDR3 runs 16 residues. The V segment lost 5 bases and the J segment 2 bases; nucleotides outside the gene matches: 10. The CDR3 DNA reads TGTGCCAGCAGCCCCGCTAGCGGGGCACTCGCCTACGAGCAGTACTTC. As protein: CASSPASGALAYEQYF.

This rearrangement joins TRBV6-1 to TRBJ1-3, with 7 bases that match TRBD1. CDR1 is MNHNS and CDR2 is SASEGT in the germline V gene. This CDR3 comprises 18 residues. J was trimmed by 4 bases and V by 2 bases; bases with no gene match: 14. CDR3 protein: CASSEPGSLGTVGNTIYF. In nucleotides, the CDR3 is TGTGCCAGCAGTGAACCGGGAAGTCTCGGGACAGTCGGAAACACCATATATTTT.

The J gene is TRBJ2-1, the V gene TRBV6-5; 13 bases agree with TRBD2. Germline lookup yields CDR1 MNHEY and CDR2 SVGAGI. V shed 6 bases, J shed 11 bases, and the junction held 7 bases outside the gene matches. The CDR3 length is 14 residues. CDR3 sequence (DNA): TGTGCCAGCAGACCCGGACTAGCGGGGGTACAGCAGTTCTTC. It specifies CASRPGLAGVQQFF.

The chain is built from TRBV27 and TRBJ2-1; TRBD2 matches 13 bases. Germline V CDR1 and CDR2: MNHEY, SMNVEV (reference sequence). Unmatched junction bases numbered 8, after V lost 6 bases and J lost 6 bases. This CDR3 region has 16 residues. The CDR3 sequence: CASSTSGGVSPNEQFF. In DNA, the CDR3 is TGTGCCAGCAGCACTAGCGGGGGGGTATCCCCCAATGAGCAGTTCTTC.

The rearrangement uses TRBV28 and TRBJ2-7, with 7 positions matching TRBD1. Germline CDR1 is MDHEN and CDR2 is SYDVKM. The CDR3 has 14 residues. The V segment lost 5 bases and the J segment 2 bases; nucleotides outside the gene matches: 6. This CDR3 is CASSGQVLPYEQYF. In DNA form, the CDR3 reads TGTGCCAGCAGTGGACAGGTCCTCCCCTACGAGCAGTACTTC.

The chain joins TRBV9 to TRBJ2-1; 7 nucleotides match TRBD2. The CDR3 consists of 15 residues. The germline gives CDR1 SGDLS, CDR2 YYNGEE. V lost 4 bases to trimming and J lost 1 base; unmatched junction nucleotides: 5. The CDR3: CASSPSGGSYNEQFF. The CDR3 DNA follows: TGTGCCAGCAGCCCCTCCGGGGGGTCCTACAATGAGCAGTTCTTC.

The chain's CDR3 is CASSLQGYSEQYF. The CDR3 DNA follows: TGTGCCAGCAGTTTACAGGGGTACAGCGAGCAGTACTTC. This chain connects TRBV6-1 to TRBJ2-5; 7 bases are shared with TRBD1. The J call may be incorrect, as the DNA end agrees better with TRBJ2-7. Per the germline V gene, CDR1 is MNHNS and CDR2 is SASEGT. The CDR3 runs to 13 residues.

V gene TRBV30 combines with J gene TRBJ2-1; 7 positions agree with TRBD1. CDR1 GTSNPN and CDR2 SVGIG come from the germline V gene (reference sequence). The CDR3 has 13 amino acids. V trimming: 0 bases; J trimming: 8 bases; junction bases outside the gene matches: 4. CDR3 loop: CAWSVGGKDEQFF. The CDR3 DNA follows: TGTGCCTGGAGTGTAGGGGGCAAAGATGAGCAGTTCTTC. The full variable domain, rest sourced from reference TRBV30 and TRBJ2-1, is SQTIHQWPATLVQPVGSPLSLECTVEGTSNPNLYWYRQAAGRGLQLLFYSVGIGQISSEVPQNLSASRPQDRQFILSSKKLLLSDSGFYLCAWSVGGKDEQFFGPGTRLTVL.

The V and J genes are TRBV28 and TRBJ1-2; tentatively, D is TRBD1 (6 bases). The germline CDR1 and CDR2 sequences are MDHEN and SYDVKM. The CDR3 has 15 residues. Trimming pared 3 bases from V and 4 bases from J, leaving 15 bases between. Written as DNA, the CDR3 is TGTGCCAGCAGTTTCAGTTTTACAGGGCGCTATGGCTACACCTTC. Its protein is CASSFSFTGRYGYTF.

The chain has TRBV13 and TRBJ1-1; weak D call: TRBD1 (6 bases). Trimming cost V 4 bases and J 4 bases, with 10 bases left between them. The CDR3 spans 13 residues. Germline CDR1 is PRHDT and CDR2 is FYEKMQ (reference sequence). CDR3 region: CASSSYRATEAFF. The CDR3 DNA reads TGTGCCAGCAGCTCCTACAGGGCCACTGAAGCTTTCTTT.

The chain has TRBV5-1 and TRBJ2-3; TRBD1 matches 7 bases. Germline loops: CDR1 SGHRS, CDR2 YFSETQ. After removal of 1 base from V and 4 bases from J, the junction contained 9 bases not matched to a gene. This CDR3 has 16 residues. The CDR3 here is CASSLPRGQFPDTQYF. CDR3 sequence (DNA): TGCGCCAGCAGCTTGCCAAGGGGACAGTTTCCAGATACGCAGTATTTT.

The V call is TRBV27, the J call TRBJ2-5; D might be TRBD1 (5 bases). The V gene's germline CDR1 is MNHEY and CDR2 SMNVEV (reference sequence). This CDR3 has 14 amino acids. Trimming took 3 bases from V and 5 from J, leaving 13 bases between them. The CDR3 spells CASSLDKVGETQYF. The CDR3 nucleotides are TGTGCCAGCAGTTTGGACAAGGTCGGGGAGACCCAGTACTTC.

The chain is built from TRBV29-1 and TRBJ1-1; D not resolved. Germline V lookup: CDR1 SQVTM, CDR2 ANQGSEA. This CDR3 is built from 13 residues. V dropped 4 bases and J dropped 0 bases, with 9 bases sitting between them. The CDR3, as DNA: TGCAGCGTTGTTCTTCCTATGAACACTGAAGCTTTCTTT. Encoded protein: CSVVLPMNTEAFF.